These 31 T cell receptor beta chains share one sample of origin, sequenced in a study of blood T cell repertoires in COVID-19. Profiled with immunoSEQ multiplex PCR; TCRdb holds only in-frame clones, not every one. The table has about 58,000 clones, roughly nine tenths seen once; the top ten hold roughly 8.4%. The sequenced material came from peripheral blood. The receptor source for this set is a woman in her 70s with active COVID-19.

DNA of the CDR3: TGTGCCAGCAGCTTGGTCCCGGGGACAGGGGGGACCACTGAAGCTTTCTTT. This sequence encodes CASSLVPGTGGTTEAFF. The chain is built from TRBV5-8 and TRBJ1-1, with 11 bases identical to TRBD1. The CDR3 totals 17 residues. Germline-derived CDR1 and CDR2 are SGHTS and YDEGEE. Trimming cost V 0 bases and J 4 bases; bases outside gene matches: 8.

The chain has TRBV25-1 and TRBJ2-5, with TRBD1 matching 9 bases. The CDR3 extends over 17 amino acids. The germline V gene has CDR1 MGHDK and CDR2 SYGVNS. V gave up 1 base and J gave up 4 bases; unmatched junction bases: 10. The CDR3 bases are TGTGCCAGCAGTGAATGGGACAGGGATCGACACCGAGAGACCCAGTACTTC. Its protein product is CASSEWDRDRHRETQYF.

The chain combines TRBV7-9 with TRBJ2-1; TRBD2 aligns across 15 bases. The trim removed 4 bases at V and 9 bases at J, leaving 10 bases unmatched. This CDR3 has 17 amino acids. CDR1 SEHNR and CDR2 FQNEAQ come from the germline V gene (reference sequence). For the CDR3, the DNA is TGTGCCAGCAGCTCCGGACTAGCGGGAGGGCCGCGGGGTGAGCAGTTCTTC. It codes for CASSSGLAGGPRGEQFF.

V and J are TRBV5-1 and TRBJ2-7, with 9 bases matching TRBD1. There are 16 residues in the CDR3. Germline assignment: CDR1 SGHRS and CDR2 YFSETQ. The trim removed 5 bases at V and 4 bases at J, leaving 13 bases unmatched. The CDR3 protein is CASSYDPGTGLYEQYF. CDR3 sequence (DNA): TGCGCCAGCAGTTACGACCCCGGGACAGGGCTATACGAGCAGTACTTC.

The chain has TRBV9 and TRBJ2-5; TRBD2 aligns across 14 bases. The V segment lost 4 bases and the J segment 1 base; nucleotides outside the gene matches: 12. From germline, CDR1 is SGDLS and CDR2 YYNGEE. This CDR3 has 19 amino acids. The CDR3 DNA reads TGTGCCAGCAGCAACCCGGGACTAGCGGGAGAGACAGTCCAAGAGACCCAGTACTTC. As protein: CASSNPGLAGETVQETQYF.

This chain uses TRBV11-2 with TRBJ2-4, with 8 positions matching TRBD2. This CDR3 region has 14 residues. CDR1 SGHAT and CDR2 FQNNGV come from the germline V gene. V was clipped by 5 bases and J by 7 bases; unmatched bases: 7. In nucleotides, the CDR3 is TGTGCCAGCAGCCCGGGAGGGCCTATCAACATTCAGTACTTC. This encodes CASSPGGPINIQYF. The entire variable domain, with the rest obtained from reference TRBV11-2 and TRBJ2-4, is as follows: EAGVAQSPRYKIIEKRQSVAFWCNPISGHATLYWYQQILGQGPKLLIQFQNNGVVDDSQLPKDRFSAERLKGVDSTLKIQPAKLEDSAVYLCASSPGGPINIQYFGAGTRLSVL.

The V call is TRBV5-6, the J call TRBJ2-1, with TRBD1 identical over 7 bases. Trimming at V came to 0 bases and at J to 7 bases, leaving 10 bases not matched to a gene. The length of the CDR3 is 16 residues. Per germline, CDR1 SGHDT and CDR2 YYEEEE. The CDR3 DNA sequence: TGTGCCAGCAGCTTGGAGGCAGGGGGAAATAGTAATGAGCAGTTCTTC. Translation: CASSLEAGGNSNEQFF.

The chain uses TRBV4-2 and TRBJ2-4, with a tentative D call TRBD1 (5 bases). V was shortened by 0 bases and J by 1 base, with 7 bases between the two germline ends. CDR1 and CDR2 (germline): LGHNA, YNFKEQ. The CDR3 sequence is 15 residues long. The CDR3 region has the DNA TGTGCCAGCAGCCAAGAGGCAGGGGCCAAAAACATTCAGTACTTC. This encodes CASSQEAGAKNIQYF.

This chain's CDR3 is CASNRGPGNNEQFF. The CDR3 bases are TGTGCCAGCAACAGGGGCCCGGGCAACAATGAGCAGTTCTTC. J is TRBJ2-1 and V is TRBV2; 7 nucleotides agree with TRBD1. Per the germline V gene, CDR1 is SNHLY and CDR2 is FYNNEI. The V and J ends lost 7 bases and 5 bases, in that order; junction bases with no gene match: 8. CDR3 size: 14 residues.

The V gene is TRBV5-1, the J gene TRBJ1-1, with 7 positions matching TRBD1. This CDR3 spans 15 amino acids. V was pared by 4 bases and J by 4 bases, with 10 bases of the junction left unmatched. Germline V CDR1 and CDR2: SGHRS, YFSETQ. For the CDR3, the DNA is TGCGCCAGCAGCGTGGGACAGCGGGGCGGCACTGAAGCTTTCTTT. Translating it yields CASSVGQRGGTEAFF.

J is TRBJ2-2 and V is TRBV9; 8 nucleotides align to TRBD1. Germline lookup yields CDR1 SGDLS and CDR2 YYNGEE. Trimming removed 1 base from V and 7 bases from J; junction bases left unmatched: 6. The CDR3 sequence is 15 residues long. The CDR3 DNA is TGTGCCAGCAGCGTATCAGGGGGCGCGGGCGGGGAGCTGTTTTTT. Translating it yields CASSVSGGAGGELFF.

The chain carries TRBV28 and TRBJ2-7; D remains unclear. Germline V CDR1 and CDR2: MDHEN, SYDVKM. The CDR3 loop spans 14 amino acids. The V end was cut by 5 bases, the J end by 3 bases, with 14 bases between. Written as DNA, the CDR3 is TGTGCCAGCAGTCCCGGGTACCGACTCTACGAGCAGTACTTC. Translated, it gives CASSPGYRLYEQYF.

The CDR3 region is CARSLGGGQGSCKTRLDYGYTF. The CDR3 DNA follows: TGTGCCAGAAGCTTAGGGGGGGGACAGGGGTCTTGCAAAACCCGCTTGGACTATGGCTACACCTTC. The chain recombines TRBV7-5 with TRBJ1-2; the table's D call, TRBD1, was not checked against the DNA. TRBV7-5 is deemed a pseudogene. The CDR3 totals 22 residues.

The CDR3 DNA follows: TGTGCCTGGAAAAGGACAGACTCCTACGAGCAGTACTTC. Protein product: CAWKRTDSYEQYF. This chain connects TRBV30 to TRBJ2-7; D is perhaps TRBD1 (6 bases). Per the germline V gene, CDR1 is GTSNPN and CDR2 is SVGIG (reference sequence). The CDR3 has 13 residues. V gave up 4 bases and J gave up 0 bases, with 10 bases separating them.

The genes are TRBV3-1 (or the pseudogene TRBV3-2) and TRBJ2-5; 8 bases fit TRBD2. The length of the CDR3 is 15 residues. Germline trimming cut 6 bases from V and 2 bases from J; bases unmatched to any gene: 8. Germline CDR1 LGHDT, CDR2 YNNKEL (reference sequence). In DNA form, the CDR3 reads TGTGCCAGCAGTATAGCGGGGACGTTACAAGAGACCCAGTACTTC. The encoded protein is CASSIAGTLQETQYF.

The rearrangement uses TRBV28 and TRBJ2-1, with 10 bases that match TRBD2. CDR1 is MDHEN and CDR2 is SYDVKM in the germline V gene. This CDR3 spans 14 amino acids. V was pared by 5 bases and J by 10 bases, with 8 bases of the junction left unmatched. The CDR3 DNA is TGTGCCAGCAGTATAGCTAGCGGGAGACGGGAGCAGTTCTTC. Translation gives CASSIASGRREQFF.

The chain combines TRBV28 with TRBJ1-4; no definite D call. Germline CDR1 and CDR2: MDHEN and SYDVKM. V lost 2 bases and J 8 bases, leaving 6 bases between the germline ends. The CDR3 has 12 amino acids. In nucleotides, the CDR3 is TGTGCCAGCAGTTTAATCCCAGAAAAACTGTTTTTT. Amino acid sequence: CASSLIPEKLFF.

This clone was seen a single time. The V and J genes are TRBV28 and TRBJ2-5; D perhaps matches TRBD2 (7 bases). Per germline, CDR1 MDHEN and CDR2 SYDVKM. The CDR3 is made up of 14 amino acids. Trimming pared 8 bases from V and 0 bases from J, leaving 13 bases between. The CDR3 loop reads CASLSGGNQETQYF. The CDR3 DNA is TGTGCCAGCCTTTCGGGGGGCAACCAAGAGACCCAGTACTTC. Drawing the rest from reference TRBV28 and TRBJ2-5, the complete variable domain is DVKVTQSSRYLVKRTGEKVFLECVQDMDHENMFWYRQDPGLGLRLIYFSYDVKMKEKGDIPEGYSVSREKKERFSLILESASTNQTSMYLCASLSGGNQETQYFGPGTRLLVL.

The chain carries TRBV7-9 and TRBJ1-1, with 9 bases matching TRBD1. CDR1 is SEHNR and CDR2 is FQNEAQ in the germline V gene (reference sequence). The CDR3 is made up of 15 amino acids. The trim removed 5 bases at V and 4 bases at J, leaving 8 bases unmatched. This CDR3 is CASSPPGTGSTEAFF. The DNA for the CDR3 is TGTGCCAGCAGCCCCCCCGGGACAGGGAGCACTGAAGCTTTCTTT.

V is TRBV7-8 and J is TRBJ1-1; TRBD1 matches at 8 bases. Trimming at V came to 4 bases and at J to 5 bases, leaving 3 bases not matched to a gene. The CDR3 is 13 amino acids. In germline, CDR1 is SGHVS, CDR2 FQNEAQ. DNA of the CDR3: TGTGCCAGCAGCTGGGACAGGCGGACTGAAGCTTTCTTT. Its protein product is CASSWDRRTEAFF.

The CDR3 coding sequence is TGTGCCAGCAGCCTATTGGGCGGAGGGGAGACCCAGTACTTC. It translates to CASSLLGGGETQYF. This sequence joins TRBV6-6 and TRBJ2-5; a weak D match, TRBD2 (6 bases). The CDR3 has 14 residues. In germline, CDR1 is MNHNY, CDR2 SVGAGI (reference sequence). Trimming pared 6 bases from V and 5 bases from J, leaving 16 bases between.

The V gene is TRBV19, the J gene TRBJ2-5; 7 nucleotides align to TRBD1. The CDR3 sequence is 15 residues long. Germline-derived CDR1 and CDR2 are LNHDA and SQIVND (reference sequence). V dropped 4 bases and J dropped 1; count of bases not matched to a gene: 6. The CDR3 DNA is TGTGCCAGTAGTACCTCTCGGGACAGCCAAGAGACCCAGTACTTC. Amino acid sequence: CASSTSRDSQETQYF. Supplemented by reference TRBV19 and TRBJ2-5, the full variable domain reads DGGITQSPKYLFRKEGQNVTLSCEQNLNHDAMYWYRQDPGQGLRLIYYSQIVNDFQKGDIAEGYSVSREKKESFPLTVTSAQKNPTAFYLCASSTSRDSQETQYFGPGTRLLVL.

The chain uses TRBV19 and TRBJ2-7; D perhaps matches TRBD1 (6 bases). This CDR3 spans 15 amino acids. Trimming pared 5 bases from V and 1 base from J, leaving 15 bases between. The V gene's germline CDR1 is LNHDA and CDR2 SQIVND (reference sequence). The CDR3 sequence is CASSDGGMASYEQYF. The CDR3 coding sequence is TGTGCCAGTAGTGATGGGGGCATGGCATCCTACGAGCAGTACTTC.

The V gene is TRBV24-1, the J gene TRBJ2-1; 12 bases are shared with TRBD1. Germline values: CDR1 KGHDR, CDR2 SFDVKD. The CDR3 loop spans 16 amino acids. Unmatched junction bases numbered 4, after V lost 4 bases and J lost 4 bases. For the CDR3, the DNA is TGTGCCACCAGTGACCTGGGACAGGGGGCATACAATGAGCAGTTCTTC. It codes for CATSDLGQGAYNEQFF.

The J gene is TRBJ1-5, the V gene TRBV6-1; 10 bases map to TRBD1. Germline V CDR1 and CDR2: MNHNS, SASEGT. This CDR3 has 15 residues. The V gene end was trimmed by 2 bases and the J gene end by 5 bases; junction bases not matched to a gene: 3. CDR3 coding DNA: TGTGCCAGCAGTGAATGGGGACAGGGGTATCAGCCCCAGCATTTT. Amino acid sequence: CASSEWGQGYQPQHF.

This rearrangement joins TRBV6-5 to TRBJ1-6; 9 positions match TRBD1. Germline trimming cut 6 bases from V and 10 bases from J; bases unmatched to any gene: 7. Per germline, CDR1 MNHEY and CDR2 SVGAGI. The CDR3 sequence is 14 residues long. CDR3 sequence reads: CASSRTGEESPLHF. As DNA, the CDR3 is TGTGCCAGCAGCAGGACAGGGGAGGAATCACCCCTCCACTTT.

The sample holds one count of this clone. The CDR3 loop is CASSQSGTSAYEQYF. DNA of the CDR3: TGTGCCAGCAGCCAATCCGGGACTAGCGCCTACGAGCAGTACTTC. The chain links TRBV3-1 (or the pseudogene TRBV3-2) to TRBJ2-7; 10 bases are shared with TRBD2. The CDR3 is 15 residues long. Unmatched junction bases numbered 3, after V lost 2 bases and J lost 2 bases. Germline V gives CDR1 LGHDT, CDR2 YNNKEL (reference sequence).

This chain joins TRBV5-1 and TRBJ1-1; TRBD1 is a possible D gene (6 bases). This CDR3 has 15 residues. V was cut by 0 bases and J by 5 bases, with 14 bases left in between. Per germline, CDR1 SGHRS and CDR2 YFSETQ. The chain's CDR3 is CASSLVNRDGTEAFF. CDR3 nucleotide sequence: TGCGCCAGCAGCTTGGTTAACAGGGACGGAACTGAAGCTTTCTTT.

DNA of the CDR3: TGTGCCAGTTGGGACAGGGCCTCCGGCGAGCAGTACTTC. Amino acid sequence: CASWDRASGEQYF. The V and J genes are TRBV19 and TRBJ2-7, with 9 positions matching TRBD1. The germline V gene has CDR1 LNHDA and CDR2 SQIVND (reference sequence). Germline trimming cut 8 bases from V and 6 bases from J; bases unmatched to any gene: 8. The CDR3 has 13 amino acids.

The chain has TRBV24-1 and TRBJ1-2, with 7 bases that match TRBD1. V was clipped by 6 bases and J by 6 bases; unmatched bases: 6. CDR1 and CDR2 from the germline V gene are KGHDR and SFDVKD. The CDR3 extends over 13 amino acids. This chain's CDR3 is CATSTGDLDGYTF. The DNA of the CDR3 is TGTGCCACCAGTACAGGGGATCTGGATGGCTACACCTTC.

This chain uses TRBV3-1 (or the pseudogene TRBV3-2) with TRBJ1-5, with D possibly being TRBD1 (5 bases). In germline, CDR1 is LGHDT, CDR2 YNNKEL (reference sequence). The CDR3 length is 15 residues. V was pared by 0 bases and J by 6 bases, with 12 bases between. The CDR3, as DNA: TGTGCCAGCAGCCAAGACAGGGTCTCGGGTCAGCCCCAGCATTTT. Its translation is CASSQDRVSGQPQHF.